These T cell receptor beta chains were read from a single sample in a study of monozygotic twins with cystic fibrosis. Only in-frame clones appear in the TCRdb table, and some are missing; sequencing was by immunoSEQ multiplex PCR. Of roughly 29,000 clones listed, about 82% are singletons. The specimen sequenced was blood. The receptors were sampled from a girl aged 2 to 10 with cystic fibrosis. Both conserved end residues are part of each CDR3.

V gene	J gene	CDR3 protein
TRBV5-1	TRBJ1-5	CASSFREWGNQPQHF
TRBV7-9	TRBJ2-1	CASSLRDYEQFF
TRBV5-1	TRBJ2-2	CASFNMEPGELFF
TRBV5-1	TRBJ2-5	CASSERRQGGGETQYF
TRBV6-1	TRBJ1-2	CASSDQDGRVYGYTF
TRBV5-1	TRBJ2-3	CASSQTSGRIDTQYF
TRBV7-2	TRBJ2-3	CASSSERVDTQYF
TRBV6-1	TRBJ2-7	CASIWQVSSYEQYF
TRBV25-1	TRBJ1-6	CASSGGWLSLHF
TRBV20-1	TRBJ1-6	CSTGPLHF
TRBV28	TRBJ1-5	CASNRASPHNQPQHF
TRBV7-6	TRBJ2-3	CASSEGGDTQYF
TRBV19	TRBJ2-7	CASSTGQVKYEQYF
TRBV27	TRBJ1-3	CASSLRGSGNTIYF
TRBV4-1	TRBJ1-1	CASSQAMTGGGTEAFF
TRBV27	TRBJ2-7	CASSPLPEQYF
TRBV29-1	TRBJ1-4	CSVLGNEKLFF
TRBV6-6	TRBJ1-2	CASSYFTGTNYGYTF
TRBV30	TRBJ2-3	CAWSVLTSGFADTQYF
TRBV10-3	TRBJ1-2	CAISESRGEPNYGYTF
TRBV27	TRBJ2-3	CASSLSRGTDTQYF
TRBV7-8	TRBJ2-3	CASSLGPHTQYF
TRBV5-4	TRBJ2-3	CASTPASGRFGDTQYF
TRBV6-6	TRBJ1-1	CASGLRSEDTEAFF
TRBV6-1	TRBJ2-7	CASSETGHRRSYEQYF
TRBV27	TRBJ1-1	CASSLRPGGNTEAFF
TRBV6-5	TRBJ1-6	CASSYSGGDYNSPLHF
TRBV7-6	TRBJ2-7	CASSLERGSYEQYF
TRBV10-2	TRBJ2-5	CASSGNQLDPWGETQYF
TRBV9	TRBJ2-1	CASSVSGRVYNEQFF
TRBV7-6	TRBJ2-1	CASSYSRTSGSYNEQFF
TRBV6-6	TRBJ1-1	CASSFTGANTEAFF
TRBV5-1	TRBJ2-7	CASSYGGGFYEQYF
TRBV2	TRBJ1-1	CARRQEENTEAFF
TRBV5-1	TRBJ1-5	CASSLEGNNQPQHF